This entry lists 11 T cell receptor beta chains sequenced from one sample in a study of T cells in women clearing cervical HPV infection listed by TCRdb under 2018. Library construction relied on the immunoSEQ multiplex PCR assay. TCRdb re-hosts the immuneACCESS table, in-frame sequences only. Its copies lack some clones; in the studies checked, an unresolved V gene accounts for under half of them, and the cause for the rest is not known. The sample's table lists a count of over 30,000 clones. The top ten clonotypes cover 1.7% of the sample. The sequenced sample was blood buffy coat. The receptor source for this set is a woman between 18 and 70 years old with a cervical HPV16 infection that either progressed to CIN3+ or cleared (not recorded which).

With respect to this clone: The junction shows a germline mismatch at one end, possibly a read error. The read comes to an end 3 residues before the CDR3 does, leaving the germline J gene to fill in the end. Other DNA sequences from this sample encode an identical CDR3 as well. The chain combines TRBV7-9 with TRBJ1-3; tentative D call: TRBD1 (5 bases). The CDR3 covers 14 residues. CDR1 is SEHNR and CDR2 is FQNEAQ in the germline V gene (reference sequence). CDR3 DNA (partial): TGTGCCAGCCCAGGACTCCCGGGGGGAAACACG. It codes for CASPGLPGGNT. The full CDR3 is CASPGLPGGNTIYF.

Concerning this clone itself: The missing CDR3 end, 3 residues past where the read stops, is filled in from the germline J gene. The chain is built from TRBV18 and TRBJ1-2; D possibly corresponds to TRBD1 (5 bases). This CDR3 spans 13 amino acids. Per the germline V gene, CDR1 is KGHSH and CDR2 is LQKENI. The CDR3 protein is CASSQRRGNDYTF. The DNA read from the CDR3 is TGTGCCAGCTCACAACGGCGGGGCAATGAC.

About this clone: Read sequence stops 3 residues before the CDR3 end, and the germline J gene provides the missing end. V is TRBV27 and J is TRBJ1-1; 10 positions agree with TRBD1. The CDR3 contains 15 residues. V lost 7 bases, J lost 6 bases, and 11 bases stayed unmatched. CDR1 is MNHEY, CDR2 SMNVEV, per germline (reference sequence). The sequenced CDR3 bases are TGTGCCAGCAAGGGGGTCGGACAGGGGGGGCCTGAA. Its translation is CASKGVGQGGPE. The CDR3 as a whole reads CASKGVGQGGPEAFF.

Regarding this clone: With the read ending 3 residues before the CDR3 end, the germline J gene is used to fill in that end. The chain joins TRBV6-1 to TRBJ1-2, with D perhaps TRBD1 (5 bases). Trimming stripped 0 bases from V and 2 bases from J, with 10 bases between. The CDR3 is 15 residues long. Germline-derived CDR1 and CDR2 are MNHNS and SASEGT. The CDR3 loop is CASSEANRPNYGYTF. Partial CDR3 DNA: TGTGCCAGCAGTGAAGCGAACAGGCCCAACTATGGC.

About this clone itself: Read sequence stops 3 residues before the CDR3 end, and the germline J gene provides the missing end. The chain couples TRBV18 to TRBJ1-1; D is perhaps TRBD1 (5 bases). The CDR3 sequence is 14 residues long. V was cut by 8 bases and J by 3 bases, with 16 bases left in between. Germline assignment: CDR1 KGHSH and CDR2 LQKENI. CDR3 bases read: TGTGCCAGCACCAAGGGGCTGGGGTACACTGAA. Its translation: CASTKGLGYTE. The CDR3 as a whole reads CASTKGLGYTEAFF.

Comment on this clone: The CDR3 extends 3 residues past the end of the read, so its final part is completed from the germline J gene. The chain links TRBV20-1 to TRBJ1-1, with TRBD1 identical over 9 bases. This CDR3 region has 14 residues. V dropped 5 bases and J dropped 5; count of bases not matched to a gene: 9. From germline, CDR1 is DFQATT and CDR2 SNEGSKA (reference sequence). The CDR3 bases that were read are TGCAGTGCTGCCCCCGGGACAGGGAAGACTGAA. The encoded protein is CSAAPGTGKTE. The entire CDR3 protein is CSAAPGTGKTEAFF.

Turning to this clone: Read coverage stops 3 residues before the CDR3 terminus; the germline J gene supplies the remainder. V is TRBV5-6 and J is TRBJ2-1; no firm D call. The CDR3 is 13 amino acids. Germline V gives CDR1 SGHDT, CDR2 YYEEEE. V lost 4 bases, J lost 2 bases, and 7 bases lay in between. The CDR3 loop reads CASSVLTYNEQFF. Incomplete CDR3 DNA: TGTGCCAGCAGCGTCCTAACCTACAATGAG.

A note on this clone: Coverage ceases 3 residues before the CDR3 finishes, and the germline J gene fills in the end. V usage is TRBV19 and J usage is TRBJ2-1; 13 bases agree with TRBD2. Per the germline V gene, CDR1 is LNHDA and CDR2 is SQIVND (reference sequence). V lost 5 bases and J lost 5; bases outside the gene matches: 9. The CDR3 is 17 residues long. CDR3 bases read: TGTGCCAGTAGTCCGACGACTAGCGGGGGGTTCAACAATGAG. Protein: CASSPTTSGGFNNE. The full CDR3 is CASSPTTSGGFNNEQFF.

Concerning this clone itself: At one of its ends the junction is not consistent with the germline gene, which may arise from a read error. The read stops 3 residues short of the end of the CDR3; the missing end is completed from the germline J gene. The J gene is TRBJ1-6, the V gene TRBV5-1; D perhaps matches TRBD1 (6 bases). The CDR3 sequence is 14 residues long. Germline CDR1 SGHRS, CDR2 YFSETQ. CDR3 bases read: TGCACCAGCGGATCAGGGGATGACGGTTCACCC. This gives the protein CTSGSGDDGSP. The full CDR3 reads CTSGSGDDGSPLHF.

Details on this clone: The read gets to within 3 residues of the CDR3 end, and the germline J gene fills in the rest. The identical CDR3 is also encoded by other nucleotide sequences in the sample. The chain uses TRBV6-1 and TRBJ1-3, with 8 nucleotides matching TRBD1. Germline-derived CDR1 and CDR2 are MNHNS and SASEGT. V lost 3 bases, J lost 4 bases, and 2 bases stayed unmatched. This CDR3 contains 14 residues. The sequenced part of the CDR3 DNA is TGTGCCAGCAGTGACAGGGGGCAAGGAAACACC. Translation: CASSDRGQGNT. The whole CDR3 is CASSDRGQGNTIYF.

The CDR3 spells CASSFSDRGEQFF. The sequenced part of the CDR3 DNA is TGTGCCAGCAGCTTTTCTGACAGGGGTGAG. The rearrangement links TRBV5-8 to TRBJ2-1, with TRBD1 identical over 8 bases. The read ends 3 residues shy of where the CDR3 ends; the end is completed using the germline J gene. CDR1 and CDR2 from the germline V gene are SGHTS and YDEGEE. V dropped 2 bases and J dropped 9; count of bases not matched to a gene: 4. The CDR3 spans 13 residues.